The next 2 T cell receptor beta chains were all read from a single sample in a study of spatial heterogeneity in lung cancer. Each CDR3 protein gets one entry after TCRdb re-called the 5' RACE reads with MiXCR. The repertoire holds tens of thousands of distinct CDR3 sequences, with 10% to 15% as singletons. Specified time point: sample taken at primary tumor resection. The study sequenced unsorted whole RNA from tumor, nontumor lung or frozen PBMC. This material consisted of PBMCs, taken at surgery. The receptors were sampled from a male donor with early-stage non-small cell lung cancer.

The rearrangement links TRBV7-2 to TRBJ2-1, with 9 nucleotides matching TRBD1. J gave up 2 bases and V 5 bases, and 4 bases lay outside the gene matches. The germline V gene encodes CDR1 SGHTA and CDR2 FQGNSA. The CDR3 is 15 amino acids. CDR3 residues: CASSTGGATYNEQFF. DNA for the CDR3: TGTGCCAGCAGCACAGGGGGCGCAACCTACAATGAGCAGTTCTTC.

The V call is TRBV6-5, the J call TRBJ2-2; 10 bases are shared with TRBD2. The J segment lost 5 bases and the V segment lost 7 bases, leaving 4 bases of the junction unmatched. This CDR3 spans 14 amino acids. From germline, CDR1 is MNHEY and CDR2 SVGAGI. In nucleotides, the CDR3 is TGTGCCAGCATAGCGGGGGGCGGGACCGGGGAGCTGTTTTTT. Protein product: CASIAGGGTGELFF.